This TCR beta chain was recovered during a study of blood T cell repertoires in COVID-19. Across the study: T cells, B-cell-depleted T cells, or PBMCs provided the cDNA or gDNA that served as material.

With V trimmed by 0 bases and J by 7 bases, 7 bases remained unmatched. Germline CDR1 and CDR2: SGHRS and YFSETQ. This CDR3 has 16 amino acids. Sequenced by immunoSEQ multiplex PCR; TCRdb stores in-frame clones only, minus some. The table records 250,000 to 300,000 clones, 81% of them present only once. Sequenced input: peripheral blood. This TCR came from a woman aged 55-70 years with active or convalescent COVID-19. V is TRBV5-1 and J is TRBJ1-2, with 12 bases fitting TRBD1. The CDR3 coding sequence is TGCGCCAGCAGCTTGGAGTATGGGACAGGGGGCCTTGGCTACACCTTC. Amino acid sequence: CASSLEYGTGGLGYTF.